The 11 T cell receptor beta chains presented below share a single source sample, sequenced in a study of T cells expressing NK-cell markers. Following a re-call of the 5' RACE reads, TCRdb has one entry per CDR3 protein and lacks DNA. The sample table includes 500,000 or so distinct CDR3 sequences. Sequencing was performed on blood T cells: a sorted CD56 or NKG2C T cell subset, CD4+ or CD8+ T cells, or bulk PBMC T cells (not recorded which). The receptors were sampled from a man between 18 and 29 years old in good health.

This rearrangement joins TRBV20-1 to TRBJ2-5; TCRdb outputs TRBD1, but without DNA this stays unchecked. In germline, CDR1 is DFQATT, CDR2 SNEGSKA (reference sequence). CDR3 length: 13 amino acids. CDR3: CSAPQAGTQTQYF.

The CDR3 reads CSARPMDRQNGELFF. The chain uses TRBV20-1 and TRBJ2-2. CDR1 is DFQATT and CDR2 is SNEGSKA in the germline V gene (reference sequence). This CDR3 has 15 amino acids.

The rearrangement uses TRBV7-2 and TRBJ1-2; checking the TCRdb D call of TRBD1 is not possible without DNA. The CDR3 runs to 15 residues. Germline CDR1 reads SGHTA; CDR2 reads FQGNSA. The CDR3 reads CASSVDEGMNYGYTF.

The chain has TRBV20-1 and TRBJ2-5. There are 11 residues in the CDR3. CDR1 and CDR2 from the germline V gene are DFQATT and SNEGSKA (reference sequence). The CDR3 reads CSATLGETQYF.

This chain's CDR3 is CASSPLGRDEQFF. V usage is TRBV12-3 or TRBV12-4 and J usage is TRBJ2-1; without DNA, the TCRdb call of TRBD1 cannot be checked. The CDR3 loop spans 13 amino acids.

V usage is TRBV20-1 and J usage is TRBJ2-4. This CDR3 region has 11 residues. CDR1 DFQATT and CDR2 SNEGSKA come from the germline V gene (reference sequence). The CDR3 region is CSYLAKNIQYF.

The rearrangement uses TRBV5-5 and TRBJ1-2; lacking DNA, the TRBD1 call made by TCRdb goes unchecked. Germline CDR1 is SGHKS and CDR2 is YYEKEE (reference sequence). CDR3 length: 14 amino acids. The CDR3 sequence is CASSIQQGEGGYTF. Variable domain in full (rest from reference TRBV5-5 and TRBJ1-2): DAGVTQSPTHLIKTRGQQVTLRCSPISGHKSVSWYQQVLGQGPQFIFQYYEKEERGRGNFPDRFSARQFPNYSSELNVNALLLGDSALYLCASSIQQGEGGYTFGSGTRLTVV.

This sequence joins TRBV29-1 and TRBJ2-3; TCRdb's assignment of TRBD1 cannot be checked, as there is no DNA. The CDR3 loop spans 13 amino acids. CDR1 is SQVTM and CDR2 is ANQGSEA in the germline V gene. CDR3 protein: CSAGQGGTDTQYF.

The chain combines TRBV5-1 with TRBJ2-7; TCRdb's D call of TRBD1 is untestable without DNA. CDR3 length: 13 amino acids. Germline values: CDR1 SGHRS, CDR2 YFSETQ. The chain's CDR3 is CASSVGNLGEQYF.

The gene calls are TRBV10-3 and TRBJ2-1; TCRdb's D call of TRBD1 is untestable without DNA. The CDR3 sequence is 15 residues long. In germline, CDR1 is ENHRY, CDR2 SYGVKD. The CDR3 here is CAISESGGNDNEQFF.

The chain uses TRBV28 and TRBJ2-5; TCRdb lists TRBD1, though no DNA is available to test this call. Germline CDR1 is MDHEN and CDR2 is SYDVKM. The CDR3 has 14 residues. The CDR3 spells CASTPGEAWETQYF.